This T cell receptor (beta chain) was sequenced during a study of early T cells in non-severe SARS-CoV-2 infection. In the library, individual cDNA molecules carried attached unique molecular identifiers. TCRdb re-called the 5' RACE reads with MiXCR, one entry per CDR3 protein. Among about 130,000 distinct CDR3 sequences listed, about 15% were seen once. This CDR3 contains 15 residues. V trimming: 3 bases; J trimming: 5 bases; junction bases outside the gene matches: 6. Germline V lookup: CDR1 MGHDK, CDR2 SYGVNS. About this clonotype: No conserved phenylalanine or tryptophan ends this CDR3, so it is likely a read error.

The sequenced sample consisted of whole blood. The chain couples TRBV25-1 to TRBJ1-4; 7 nucleotides align to TRBD1. The sequence came from an adult who was a healthcare worker with PCR-confirmed SARS-CoV-2 infection or an uninfected control (not recorded which). The CDR3 spells CASSETGILNEKLFS. The DNA of the CDR3 is TGTGCCAGCAGTGAGACAGGGATTTTGAATGAAAAACTGTTTTCT.